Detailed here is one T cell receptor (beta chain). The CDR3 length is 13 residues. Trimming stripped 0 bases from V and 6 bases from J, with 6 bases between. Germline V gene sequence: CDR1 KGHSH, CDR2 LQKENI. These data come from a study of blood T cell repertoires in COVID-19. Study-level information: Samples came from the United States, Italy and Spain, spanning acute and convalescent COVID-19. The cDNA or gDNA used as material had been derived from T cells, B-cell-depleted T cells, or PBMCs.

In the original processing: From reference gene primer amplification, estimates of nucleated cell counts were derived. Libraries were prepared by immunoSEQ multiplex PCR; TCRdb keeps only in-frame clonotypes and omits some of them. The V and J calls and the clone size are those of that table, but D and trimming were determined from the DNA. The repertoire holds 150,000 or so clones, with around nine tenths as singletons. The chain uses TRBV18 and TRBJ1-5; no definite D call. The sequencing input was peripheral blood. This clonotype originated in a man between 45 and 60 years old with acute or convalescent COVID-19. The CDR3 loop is CASSPPTGQPQHF. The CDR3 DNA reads TGTGCCAGCTCACCACCGACGGGTCAGCCCCAGCATTTT.